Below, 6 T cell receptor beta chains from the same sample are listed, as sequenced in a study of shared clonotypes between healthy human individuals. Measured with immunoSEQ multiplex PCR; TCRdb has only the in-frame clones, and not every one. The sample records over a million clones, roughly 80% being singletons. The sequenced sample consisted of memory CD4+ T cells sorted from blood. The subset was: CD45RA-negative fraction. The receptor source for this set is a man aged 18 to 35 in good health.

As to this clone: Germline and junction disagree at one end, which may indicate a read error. The CDR3 DNA follows: TGTGCCAGCAGCCTAGAAGGGTGGGGCACCGGGGAGCTGTTTTTT. Encoded protein: CASSLEGWGTGELFF. The chain couples TRBV11-2 to TRBJ2-2; D uncertain. CDR3 length: 15 residues. Per germline, CDR1 SGHAT and CDR2 FQNNGV.

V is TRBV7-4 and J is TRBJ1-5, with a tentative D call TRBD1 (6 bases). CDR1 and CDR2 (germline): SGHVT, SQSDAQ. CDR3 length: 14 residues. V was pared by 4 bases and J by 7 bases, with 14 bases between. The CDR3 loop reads CASSSRQAGQPQHF. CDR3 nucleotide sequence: TGTGCCAGCAGCTCAAGACAGGCAGGCCAGCCCCAGCATTTT.

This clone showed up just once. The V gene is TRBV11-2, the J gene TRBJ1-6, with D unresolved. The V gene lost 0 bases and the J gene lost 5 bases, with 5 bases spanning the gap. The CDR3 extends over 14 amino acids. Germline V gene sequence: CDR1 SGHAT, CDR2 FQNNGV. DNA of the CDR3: TGTGCCAGCAGCTTAGATAAGAATAATTCACCCCTCCACTTT. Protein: CASSLDKNNSPLHF. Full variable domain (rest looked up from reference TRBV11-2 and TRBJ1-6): EAGVAQSPRYKIIEKRQSVAFWCNPISGHATLYWYQQILGQGPKLLIQFQNNGVVDDSQLPKDRFSAERLKGVDSTLKIQPAKLEDSAVYLCASSLDKNNSPLHFGNGTRLTVT.

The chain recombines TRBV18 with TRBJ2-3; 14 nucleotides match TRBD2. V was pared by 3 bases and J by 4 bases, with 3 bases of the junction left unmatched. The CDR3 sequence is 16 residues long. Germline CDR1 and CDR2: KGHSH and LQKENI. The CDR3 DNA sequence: TGTGCCAGCTCACCCGCGGGACTAGCGGGGGCAGATACGCAGTATTTT. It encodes CASSPAGLAGADTQYF.

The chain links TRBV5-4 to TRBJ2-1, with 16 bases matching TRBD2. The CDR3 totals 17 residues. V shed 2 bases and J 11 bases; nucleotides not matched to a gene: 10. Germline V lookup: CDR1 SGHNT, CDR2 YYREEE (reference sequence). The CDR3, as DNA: TGTGCCAGCAGCTTATCGAATGTGGGACTAGCGGGAGGGCAGCAGTTCTTC. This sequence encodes CASSLSNVGLAGGQQFF.

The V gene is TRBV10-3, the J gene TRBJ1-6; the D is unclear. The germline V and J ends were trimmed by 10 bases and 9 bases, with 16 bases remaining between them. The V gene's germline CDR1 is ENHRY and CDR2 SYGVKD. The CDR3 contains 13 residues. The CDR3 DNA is TGTGCCACCATGCCCACTATAGTTTCACCCCTCCACTTT. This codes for CATMPTIVSPLHF.